This TCR beta chain was observed in a study of blood T cell repertoires in COVID-19. Background on the study: The cDNA or gDNA used as material had been derived from T cells, B-cell-depleted T cells, or PBMCs.

Authors' methods: Quantification of nucleated cells was approximated via reference gene primer amplification. TCRdb's table, derived via immunoSEQ multiplex PCR, lists solely in-frame clones and lacks some. The V and J calls and clone size come from that table; D and trimming were worked out from the DNA. The sample includes 110,000 or so clones, over 60% seen only once; the top ten take over 6.5%. This clone came up a few times. Sequenced material: peripheral blood. This clonotype originated in a human donor in a cohort sampled during active COVID-19.

The CDR3 protein is CSAPLGGVQYF. CDR3 coding DNA: TGCAGTGCCCCACTAGGAGGAGTACAGTATTTT. The gene calls are TRBV20-1 and TRBJ2-3; TRBD2 might be the D (5 bases). CDR3 size: 11 residues. CDR1 DFQATT and CDR2 SNEGSKA come from the germline V gene (reference sequence). V was pared by 6 bases and J by 12 bases, with 16 bases between.